These 30 T cell receptor beta chains were sequenced from one sample in a study of T-cell memory formation after mild COVID-19. TCRdb processed the 5' RACE reads anew with MiXCR; each CDR3 protein has one entry. The profile shows about 850 distinct CDR3 sequences, around 40% of them singletons. The material sequenced was PBMCs or a T cell subset sorted from them (not recorded which). These receptors were taken from an adult who had mild COVID-19 (a few samples of this study predate the infection). Cell type and time point are not known.

This clonotype is labeled as large (0.1 to 1%). CDR3 nucleotides: TGTGCCAGCAGCTTTGCAGGGGGGAACACTGAAGCTTTCTTT. It translates to CASSFAGGNTEAFF. V and J are TRBV12-3 or TRBV12-4 and TRBJ1-1, with 7 nucleotides matching TRBD1. V gave up 6 bases and J gave up 1 base; unmatched junction bases: 5. This CDR3 spans 14 amino acids.

This clonotype is large in the sample. This chain joins TRBV27 and TRBJ2-7, with D uncertain. In germline, CDR1 is MNHEY, CDR2 SMNVEV (reference sequence). Trimming took 0 bases from V and 3 from J, leaving 6 bases between them. The CDR3 covers 13 residues. The CDR3 loop is CASSLSYFYEQYF. CDR3 bases: TGTGCCAGCAGTTTATCATATTTCTACGAGCAGTACTTC.

Within the sample, this clonotype is medium-sized (0.01 to 0.1%). This sequence joins TRBV2 and TRBJ1-2, with D possibly being TRBD1 (5 bases). CDR3 length: 14 amino acids. CDR1 and CDR2 (germline): SNHLY, FYNNEI. V lost 3 bases and J 3 bases, leaving 11 bases between the germline ends. Written as DNA, the CDR3 is TGTGCCAGCAGTGATGAGTTGGGGCACTATGGCTACACCTTC. This translates into CASSDELGHYGYTF. The full variable domain, completed using reference TRBV2 and TRBJ1-2, is EPEVTQTPSHQVTQMGQEVILRCVPISNHLYFYWYRQILGQKVEFLVSFYNNEISEKSEIFDDQFSVERPDGSNFTLKIRSTKLEDSAMYFCASSDELGHYGYTFGSGTRLTVV.

The rearrangement links TRBV7-8 to TRBJ1-6; 9 bases are shared with TRBD1. Germline lookup yields CDR1 SGHVS and CDR2 FQNEAQ. Trimming cost V 4 bases and J 7 bases; bases outside gene matches: 2. This CDR3 is built from 14 residues. The CDR3 DNA reads as TGTGCCAGCAGCTCGGGGACAGGGAATTCACCCCTCCACTTT. It yields the protein CASSSGTGNSPLHF. Filled out from reference TRBV7-8 and TRBJ1-6, the complete variable domain reads GAGVSQSPRYKVAKRGQDVALRCDPISGHVSLFWYQQALGQGPEFLTYFQNEAQLDKSGLPSDRFFAERPEGSVSTLKIQRTQQEDSAVYLCASSSGTGNSPLHFGNGTRLTVT.

This chain's CDR3 is CASRRQGSYNEQFF. CDR3 sequence (DNA): TGTGCCAGTCGGCGACAGGGATCGTACAATGAGCAGTTCTTC. The chain employs TRBV7-2 and TRBJ2-1; 7 bases match TRBD1. CDR1 and CDR2 from the germline V gene are SGHTA and FQGNSA. The V gene end was trimmed by 9 bases and the J gene end by 4 bases; junction bases not matched to a gene: 9. CDR3 length: 14 amino acids.

This clonotype is termed large. This sequence joins TRBV12-3 or TRBV12-4 and TRBJ2-7; D remains unclear. The CDR3 covers 14 residues. V was clipped by 6 bases and J by 5 bases, with 17 bases between them. The DNA for the CDR3 is TGTGCCAGCAGCCCTTGGGATGGGTCCCACGAGCAGTACTTC. Its translation is CASSPWDGSHEQYF.

The CDR3 nucleotides are TGTGCCAGCAGCCGGACTGCTCGCCCGAATTATGGCTACACCTTC. Translated, it gives CASSRTARPNYGYTF. The chain carries TRBV7-9 and TRBJ1-2; D unclear. The germline V gene has CDR1 SEHNR and CDR2 FQNEAQ (reference sequence). V lost 5 bases and J lost 5, with 18 bases in between. The CDR3 has 15 residues.

Sample share makes this clonotype large (0.1 to 1%). The chain is built from TRBV13 and TRBJ2-5; TRBD2 is a possible D gene (6 bases). Per germline, CDR1 PRHDT and CDR2 FYEKMQ (reference sequence). The CDR3 is 12 amino acids. V lost 0 bases to trimming and J lost 9 bases, with 8 bases between them. The CDR3 nucleotides read TGTGCCAGCAGCTTAGGCGGAGGGTCCCAGTACTTC. As protein: CASSLGGGSQYF.

This clonotype is labeled large. V gene TRBV3-1 combines with J gene TRBJ2-7; D perhaps matches TRBD2 (6 bases). With 4 bases removed from V and 5 bases from J, the gap between germline ends came to 18 bases. Germline V gene data show CDR1 as LGHDT and CDR2 as YNNKEL (reference sequence). The CDR3 contains 15 residues. The DNA for the CDR3 is TGTGCCAGCAGCCCATATGGAGGGCCGTGGGACGAGCAGTACTTC. Translated, it gives CASSPYGGPWDEQYF.

This clonotype is large. CDR3 loop: CAISGAGQQYF. The CDR3 DNA follows: TGTGCCATCAGTGGGGCGGGACAGCAGTACTTC. The chain links TRBV10-3 to TRBJ2-7, with TRBD2 as a possible D gene (6 bases). The germline V gene encodes CDR1 ENHRY and CDR2 SYGVKD. This CDR3 contains 11 residues. Between the trimmed V and J ends, which lost 4 bases and 8 bases, there was a span of 9 bases.

The chain couples TRBV7-3 to TRBJ2-7; D is ambiguous. V lost 2 bases, J lost 5 bases, and 16 bases lay in between. This CDR3 is 15 amino acids long. Per germline, CDR1 SGHTA and CDR2 FQGTGA. The CDR3 DNA is TGTGCCAGCAGCTTACTTGCCGCGGCACGGGACGAGCAGTACTTC. Its protein product is CASSLLAAARDEQYF.

The chain couples TRBV5-1 to TRBJ2-7, with 9 bases matching TRBD2. The length of the CDR3 is 13 residues. Trimming took 5 bases from V and 2 from J; bases not matched to a gene: 2. In germline, CDR1 is SGHRS, CDR2 YFSETQ. For the CDR3, the DNA is TGCGCCAGCAGGACTAGCGGTACCTACGAGCAGTACTTC. Its protein is CASRTSGTYEQYF.

This clonotype is large in the sample. The chain carries TRBV4-1 and TRBJ2-3; D not certain. Germline values: CDR1 MGHRA, CDR2 YSYEKL. The CDR3 runs to 11 residues. The ends were cut back, 0 bases at V and 5 bases at J, with 0 bases in the middle. The CDR3 region is CASSQEDTQYF. CDR3 sequence (DNA): TGCGCCAGCAGCCAAGAAGATACGCAGTATTTT.

This clonotype appeared a few times. The chain carries TRBV5-1 and TRBJ2-3; a weak D match, TRBD1 (5 bases). CDR1 and CDR2 (germline): SGHRS, YFSETQ. With 0 bases removed from V and 1 base from J, the gap between germline ends came to 12 bases. The CDR3 extends over 16 amino acids. The CDR3 sequence is CASSLAQVTGTDTQYF. In nucleotides, the CDR3 is TGCGCCAGCAGCTTGGCCCAGGTGACAGGCACAGATACGCAGTATTTT. Drawing the rest from reference TRBV5-1 and TRBJ2-3, the complete variable domain is KAGVTQTPRYLIKTRGQQVTLSCSPISGHRSVSWYQQTPGQGLQFLFEYFSETQRNKGNFPGRFSGRQFSNSRSEMNVSTLELGDSALYLCASSLAQVTGTDTQYFGPGTRLTVL.

By sample fraction, this clonotype is medium-sized. The chain uses TRBV5-4 and TRBJ2-1, with D possibly being TRBD2 (7 bases). CDR1 and CDR2 (germline): SGHNT, YYREEE (reference sequence). The CDR3 totals 14 residues. Trimming removed 2 bases from V and 7 bases from J, with 13 bases in between. In DNA, the CDR3 is TGTGCCAGCAGCTTAGTAGGGGGAGGGAATGAGCAGTTCTTC. This encodes CASSLVGGGNEQFF. The full variable domain, in which reference TRBV5-4 and TRBJ2-1 provide the parts outside the CDR3, is ETGVTQSPTHLIKTRGQQVTLRCSSQSGHNTVSWYQQALGQGPQFIFQYYREEENGRGNFPPRFSGLQFPNYSSELNVNALELDDSALYLCASSLVGGGNEQFFGPGTRLTVL.

In its sample, this clonotype was seen a few times. This chain joins TRBV7-6 and TRBJ2-3; D uncertain. This CDR3 contains 15 residues. Between the trimmed V and J ends, which lost 0 bases and 2 bases, there was a span of 9 bases. Germline-derived CDR1 and CDR2 are SGHVS and FNYEAQ. CDR3 amino acids: CASSLAAGYTDTQYF. The DNA of the CDR3 is TGTGCCAGCAGCTTAGCGGCCGGATACACAGATACGCAGTATTTT.

This chain links TRBV24-1 with TRBJ2-7, with a weak D call TRBD1 (5 bases). V was trimmed by 6 bases and J by 7 bases, leaving 9 bases between them. The CDR3 runs 11 residues. Germline-derived CDR1 and CDR2 are KGHDR and SFDVKD. The CDR3: CATSQGWEQYF. Here the CDR3 DNA reads TGTGCCACCAGTCAGGGCTGGGAGCAGTACTTC.

A remark on this clonotype: At one end the junction does not follow the germline gene, possibly because of a read error. The chain recombines TRBV6-2 or TRBV6-3 with TRBJ2-1; 16 nucleotides align to TRBD2. The CDR3 runs 14 residues. Germline CDR1 and CDR2: MNHEY and SVGEGT. In DNA, the CDR3 is TGTGCCAGCAGCAAGGGGACTAGCGGGAGGGGCCACAGCTTC. Amino acid sequence: CASSKGTSGRGHSF.

By frequency in the sample, this clonotype is large. V is TRBV25-1 and J is TRBJ2-2; the D is unclear. Trimming removed 2 bases from V and 3 bases from J, with 10 bases in between. Germline CDR1 and CDR2: MGHDK and SYGVNS. The CDR3 is made up of 15 amino acids. The CDR3 DNA sequence: TGTGCCAGCAGTGAACGTAGTGGTTACACCGGGGAGCTGTTTTTT. Its translation: CASSERSGYTGELFF.

By share of the sample, this clonotype is medium-sized. This sequence joins TRBV9 and TRBJ1-5; no reliable D call. Germline V gives CDR1 SGDLS, CDR2 YYNGEE. CDR3 length: 15 residues. V was pared by 1 base and J by 0 bases, with 8 bases between. This chain's CDR3 is CASSVNPNSNQPQHF. CDR3 nucleotides: TGTGCCAGCAGCGTAAATCCTAATAGCAATCAGCCCCAGCATTTT.

This clonotype is categorized as large. This chain links TRBV2 with TRBJ2-7; no firm D call. Trimming shortened V by 4 bases and J by 3 bases, and 10 bases separated the two germline ends. This CDR3 contains 13 residues. CDR1 is SNHLY, CDR2 FYNNEI, per germline. Here the CDR3 reads CASSGVQIYEQYF. The CDR3 nucleotides are TGTGCCAGCAGTGGCGTACAGATCTACGAGCAGTACTTC.

The rearrangement uses TRBV14 and TRBJ2-7, with D possibly TRBD1 on 6 matching bases. This CDR3 is built from 13 residues. Germline V lookup: CDR1 SGHDN, CDR2 FVKESK. V lost 6 bases to trimming and J lost 6 bases, with 15 bases between them. CDR3 sequence (DNA): TGTGCCAGCAGTACGGACGTACAGGGCGAGCAGTACGTC. This gives the protein CASSTDVQGEQYV.

The table lists this clonotype with a few counts. The chain recombines TRBV4-1 with TRBJ2-1; perhaps TRBD2 as D (6 bases). The CDR3 length is 16 residues. CDR1 is MGHRA and CDR2 is YSYEKL in the germline V gene. V shed 4 bases and J shed 3 bases, with 16 bases lying between them. In nucleotides, the CDR3 is TGCGCCAGCAGCCCAAACTGGAGGGAAGGCTACAATGAGCAGTTCTTC. Translating it yields CASSPNWREGYNEQFF.

The chain has TRBV7-6 and TRBJ2-2; D is possibly TRBD1 (6 bases). The CDR3 covers 12 residues. Trimming took off 5 bases at V and 8 bases at J, with 9 bases between the two ends. CDR1 SGHVS and CDR2 FNYEAQ come from the germline V gene. CDR3 residues: CASSARGGELFF. In DNA form, the CDR3 reads TGTGCCAGCAGCGCCAGGGGAGGGGAGCTGTTTTTT. Drawing the rest from reference TRBV7-6 and TRBJ2-2, the complete variable domain is GAGVSQSPRYKVTKRGQDVALRCDPISGHVSLYWYRQALGQGPEFLTYFNYEAQQDKSGLPNDRFSAERPEGSISTLTIQRTEQRDSAMYRCASSARGGELFFGEGSRLTVL.

This clonotype was counted once. This sequence joins TRBV7-9 and TRBJ1-4; 8 nucleotides align to TRBD1. This CDR3 has 14 residues. CDR1 is SEHNR, CDR2 FQNEAQ, per germline (reference sequence). Trimming at V came to 9 bases and at J to 6 bases, leaving 9 bases not matched to a gene. The CDR3 DNA is TGTGCCAGTCTGCTGACAGGGGTTGATGAAAAACTGTTTTTT. Its translation: CASLLTGVDEKLFF.

The genes are TRBV5-1 and TRBJ2-7; D may match TRBD1 or TRBD2 (5 bases each). Trimming shortened V by 0 bases and J by 2 bases, and 12 bases separated the two germline ends. The CDR3 length is 15 residues. Germline CDR1 reads SGHRS; CDR2 reads YFSETQ. DNA for the CDR3: TGCGCCAGCAGCTTGGGAGGGGCGTGGGCCTACGAGCAGTACTTC. It is translated as CASSLGGAWAYEQYF.

This clonotype is large. This chain joins TRBV24-1 and TRBJ2-2; perhaps TRBD1 as D (6 bases). The CDR3 totals 16 residues. V lost 4 bases to trimming and J lost 4 bases, with 15 bases between them. Germline V gives CDR1 KGHDR, CDR2 SFDVKD. CDR3: CATSDTHRARTGELFF. For the CDR3, the DNA is TGTGCCACCAGTGACACACACAGGGCCCGCACCGGGGAGCTGTTTTTT.

This clonotype was observed once. The chain recombines TRBV14 with TRBJ2-7; possible D gene TRBD2, 6 bases. CDR1 is SGHDN and CDR2 is FVKESK in the germline V gene. The CDR3 runs to 10 residues. This chain's CDR3 is CASSPLGEEV. The CDR3 bases are TGTGCCAGCAGCCCTTTGGGGGAGGAGGTC.

J is TRBJ2-3 and V is TRBV20-1; D might be TRBD1 (5 bases). V lost 2 bases, J lost 3 bases, and 9 bases lay in between. This CDR3 has 13 residues. Germline lookup yields CDR1 DFQATT and CDR2 SNEGSKA (reference sequence). The CDR3 coding sequence is TGCAGTGCTAGACTCCCAGGGACAGATACGCAGTATTTT. It encodes CSARLPGTDTQYF.

Relative to its sample, this clonotype is large. V gene TRBV20-1 combines with J gene TRBJ2-1; the D gene is possibly TRBD1 (5 bases). From germline, CDR1 is DFQATT and CDR2 SNEGSKA (reference sequence). The CDR3 runs to 17 residues. Trimming pared 6 bases from V and 6 bases from J, leaving 27 bases between. The CDR3 coding sequence is TGCAGTGCCATGGGGCTTACAGGACGAGGATCGGTCAATGAGCAGTTCTTC. It yields the protein CSAMGLTGRGSVNEQFF.